The rows below give T cell receptor beta chains drawn from one sample of a study of technical replicates of blood from a few donors. The data were produced by immunoSEQ multiplex PCR, yet TCRdb's version contains in-frame clones alone and is incomplete. Found here are fewer than 85,000 clones, around 94% of them singletons; the top ten hold approximately 0.4%. The sample was T cells isolated from PBMCs. The receptors stem from a human donor in good health. Both conserved end residues are part of each CDR3. D genes are given only for firm matches. Expanded clones get a size class; other rows say once, few or many, or leave the size out.

v_call	j_call	clone_size	d_call	cdr3_nt	cdr3_aa
TRBV4-1	TRBJ2-1	NA	TRBD2	TGCGCCAGCAGCCTGGGACTAGCGGGAGGGATTGAGCAGTTCTTC	CASSLGLAGGIEQFF
TRBV30	TRBJ1-2	NA	TRBD1	TGTGCCCGACCGAGAGTAACAGGGGCGGTTAACTATGGCTACACCTTC	CARPRVTGAVNYGYTF
TRBV7-9	TRBJ2-1	NA	TRBD1	TGTGCCAGCACCGAGACAGGGGTAGAGCAGTTCTTC	CASTETGVEQFF
TRBV19	TRBJ1-5	NA	NA	TGTGCCAGTAGTATTGGGGGGGAGGATCAGCCCCAGCATTTT	CASSIGGEDQPQHF
TRBV23-1	TRBJ1-2	NA	NA	TGCGCCAGCCCCCAGGGTGGCGGCTACACCTTC	CASPQGGGYTF
TRBV11-3	TRBJ1-1	NA	NA	TGTGCCAGCAGCTTCAGAGCTTTCTTT	CASSFRAFF
TRBV28	TRBJ1-5	NA	NA	TGTGCCAGCAGTTTATCTGGCAGGGCCAATCAGCCCCAGCATTTT	CASSLSGRANQPQHF
TRBV6-5	TRBJ2-7	NA	NA	TGTGCCAGCAGTGAGCAGGGTACCTACGAGCAGTACTTC	CASSEQGTYEQYF
TRBV14	TRBJ1-1	NA	NA	TGTGCCAGCAGCCAAGGGGCCAGCACTGAAGCTTTCTTT	CASSQGASTEAFF
TRBV19	TRBJ2-5	NA	TRBD1	TGTGCCAGTAAGGGACAGGGGAGGGAGACCCAGTACTTC	CASKGQGRETQYF
TRBV5-1	TRBJ2-1	NA	NA	TGCGCCAGCAGCTACACCGGGTCTAGTGGCCCCAATGAGCAGTTCTTC	CASSYTGSSGPNEQFF
TRBV28	TRBJ1-2	NA	NA	TGTGCCAGCAGTTTACCCACAGAAGGAGGTGGCTACACCTTC	CASSLPTEGGGYTF
TRBV7-9	TRBJ2-2	NA	NA	TGTGCCAGCAGCCCTCAGGTCACCGGGGAGCTGTTTTTT	CASSPQVTGELFF
TRBV27	TRBJ1-2	NA	NA	TGTGCCAGCAGTTTATCGGGGGGGAATGGCTACACCTTC	CASSLSGGNGYTF
TRBV19	TRBJ2-7	NA	NA	TGTGCCAGTAGTATAGGGGCAGGGTTCGAGCAGTACTTC	CASSIGAGFEQYF
TRBV28	TRBJ2-1	NA	TRBD2	TGTGCCAGCAGTGGGTGGACTAGCTTAAATGAGCAGTTCTTC	CASSGWTSLNEQFF
TRBV19	TRBJ1-4	NA	NA	TGTGCCAGTAGTTTTTCATCAACTAATGAAAAACTGTTTTTT	CASSFSSTNEKLFF
TRBV19	TRBJ2-7	NA	NA	TGTGCCAGTAGTCTTCAGGGGAACGGCGAGCAGTACTTC	CASSLQGNGEQYF
TRBV13	TRBJ1-1	NA	NA	TGTGCCAGCAGCTTCGGGAGTTGGGTCACTGAAGCTTTCTTT	CASSFGSWVTEAFF
TRBV11-2	TRBJ2-3	NA	NA	TGTGCCAGCAGCTCTGAAACAGGGTCGACGCAGTATTTT	CASSSETGSTQYF
TRBV6-1	TRBJ2-7	NA	TRBD1	TGTGCCAGCAGTGCTTCCGGGACAGGGGACTACGAGCAGTACTTC	CASSASGTGDYEQYF
TRBV30	TRBJ2-7	NA	TRBD2	TGTGCCTGGAGGGGGGGGAGCTCCTACGAGCAGTACTTC	CAWRGGSSYEQYF
TRBV29-1	TRBJ2-7	NA	TRBD1	TGCAGCGTCCTAAGGACAGGGGCCTACGAGCAGTACTTC	CSVLRTGAYEQYF
TRBV11-2	TRBJ2-7	NA	TRBD2	TGTGCCAGCAGCCCCGCTAGCGGGAGGGCGCGCTACGAGCAGTACTTC	CASSPASGRARYEQYF
TRBV2	TRBJ1-2	NA	TRBD1	TGTGCCAGCAGTGACGGTCAGGGGGAAAAGTGGAACACCTTC	CASSDGQGEKWNTF
TRBV6-5	TRBJ2-4	NA	NA	TGTGCCAGCAGTTTTGCCGGAACAGAGGGCATTCAGTACTTC	CASSFAGTEGIQYF
TRBV18	TRBJ2-1	NA	NA	TGTGCCAGCTCACCAGCGGCAGCGAGTGAGCAGTTCTTC	CASSPAAASEQFF
TRBV19	TRBJ2-5	NA	NA	TGTGCCAGTAGTATAGTGGGGGCCCAAGAGACCCAGTACTTC	CASSIVGAQETQYF
TRBV6-5	TRBJ2-7	NA	TRBD1	TGTGCCAGCAGTTACTCGAACAGGGGCGATACCTACGAGCAGTACTTC	CASSYSNRGDTYEQYF
TRBV7-9	TRBJ2-7	NA	NA	TGTGCCAGCAGCTTAGCAGACAGTATGCCCTCCTACGAGCAGTACTTC	CASSLADSMPSYEQYF
TRBV30	TRBJ1-5	NA	NA	TGTGCCTGGAGTGTGGAGGACGGACAGCCCCAGCATTTT	CAWSVEDGQPQHF
TRBV18	TRBJ1-3	once	NA	TGTGCCAGCTCACCATCCACGGGGATTAAACGAAACACCATATATTTT	CASSPSTGIKRNTIYF
TRBV11-3	TRBJ2-7	NA	NA	TGTGCCAGCAGCTTAGGGCAGGTTGGATACGAGCAGTACTTC	CASSLGQVGYEQYF
TRBV11-2	TRBJ2-7	NA	NA	TGTGCCAGCAGCTCCCCCGGGACTGGTACCTACGAGCAGTACTTC	CASSSPGTGTYEQYF
TRBV5-1	TRBJ2-7	NA	TRBD1	TGCGCCAGCAGTACCGGACAGGGGCGCGGCGAGCAGTACTTC	CASSTGQGRGEQYF
TRBV5-1	TRBJ2-5	NA	NA	TGCGCCAGCAGCGTCCAGGGGCAAGAGACCCAGTACTTC	CASSVQGQETQYF
TRBV25-1	TRBJ1-1	NA	NA	TGTGCGACGGGGGGAAGCACTGAAGCTTTCTTT	CATGGSTEAFF
TRBV6-4	TRBJ1-1	NA	NA	TGTGCCAGCAGTTTATCCCGGAACACTGAAGCTTTCTTT	CASSLSRNTEAFF
TRBV29-1	TRBJ2-3	once	NA	TGCAGCGTTGCCGGAGGGGGACTAACCGGATACTATAGCACAGATACGCAGTATTTT	CSVAGGGLTGYYSTDTQYF
TRBV5-1	TRBJ2-7	NA	NA	TGCGCCAGCAGCTTATCCTACTACGAGCAGTACTTC	CASSLSYYEQYF
TRBV6-5	TRBJ1-2	NA	NA	TGTGCCAGCAGTTACTCGATAGAGGGAGACTATGGCTACACCTTC	CASSYSIEGDYGYTF
TRBV28	TRBJ1-4	NA	NA	TGTGCCAGTCGAAGTTCCTTGGGGCTTGAAAAACTGTTTTTT	CASRSSLGLEKLFF
TRBV27	TRBJ2-1	NA	NA	TGTGCCAGCACCCTAACGGGAAATTCAATCTACAATGAGCAGTTCTTC	CASTLTGNSIYNEQFF
TRBV11-2	TRBJ2-7	NA	NA	TGTGCCAGCAGCTTAGTCCCGAACCACTCGTGGGAGCAGTACTTC	CASSLVPNHSWEQYF
TRBV6-1	TRBJ2-1	NA	NA	TGTGCCAGCAGGGTAGACAGGAACAATGAGCAGTTCTTC	CASRVDRNNEQFF
TRBV7-2	TRBJ2-3	NA	NA	TGTGCCAGCAGCCAGCAGCGGAACACAGATACGCAGTATTTT	CASSQQRNTDTQYF
TRBV5-1	TRBJ2-2	NA	NA	TGCGCCAGCAGCTTACAGGACACCGGGGAGCTGTTTTTT	CASSLQDTGELFF
TRBV28	TRBJ1-3	NA	NA	TGTGCCAGCACCGTGGGCGGGGGGGACGGAAACACCATATATTTT	CASTVGGGDGNTIYF
TRBV19	TRBJ2-5	NA	NA	TGTGCCAGTACCACTACCAGTCCGGGGACATTCATGTACTTC	CASTTTSPGTFMYF
TRBV9	TRBJ2-7	NA	NA	TGTGCCAGCAGCGTAGACTGGTCCTCCTACGAGCAGTACTTC	CASSVDWSSYEQYF
TRBV5-6	TRBJ2-7	NA	NA	TGTGCCAGCAGCTTTGCCTGGACAGAGACCTACGAGCAGTACTTC	CASSFAWTETYEQYF